A single sample is the source of the 27 T cell receptor beta chains below, sequenced in a study of cytomegalovirus exposure and HLA in healthy donors. Researchers ran the PCR with 60 Vbeta and 13 Jbeta primers. The data were produced by immunoSEQ multiplex PCR, yet TCRdb's version contains in-frame clones alone and is incomplete. In the table there are roughly 65,000 clones, about two thirds of which are singletons. Sequencing used PBMCs. The receptors derive from a man in his forties in good health and CMV-seropositive.

This clone was counted between two and nine times. The chain couples TRBV6-5 to TRBJ1-2; perhaps TRBD1 as D (5 bases). V dropped 2 bases and J dropped 4 bases, with 14 bases sitting between them. Germline loops: CDR1 MNHEY, CDR2 SVGAGI. This CDR3 contains 15 residues. CDR3 region: CASSYVAGLVYGYTF. Here the CDR3 DNA reads TGTGCCAGCAGTTACGTCGCGGGGCTGGTCTATGGCTACACCTTC.

The rearrangement uses TRBV15 and TRBJ2-1; TRBD2 matches 10 bases. V lost 1 base to trimming and J lost 6 bases; unmatched junction nucleotides: 3. Per germline, CDR1 LNHNV and CDR2 YYDKDF (reference sequence). This CDR3 is built from 15 residues. CDR3 bases: TGTGCCACCAGCAGAGCGCCTAGCGGGAGCAATGAGCAGTTCTTC. Translation: CATSRAPSGSNEQFF.

The sample holds one count of this clone. This chain uses TRBV30 with TRBJ2-2, with unresolved D. Between the trimmed V and J ends, which lost 3 bases and 1 base, there was a span of 6 bases. This CDR3 is built from 13 residues. Germline V CDR1 and CDR2: GTSNPN, SVGIG (reference sequence). The CDR3 sequence: CAWRSVNTGELFF. DNA for the CDR3: TGTGCCTGGAGGTCTGTGAACACCGGGGAGCTGTTTTTT.

V is TRBV7-2 and J is TRBJ2-5; D is possibly TRBD1 (5 bases). The CDR3 extends over 13 amino acids. CDR1 and CDR2 (germline): SGHTA, FQGNSA. Trimming cost V 8 bases and J 4 bases, with 14 bases left between them. The CDR3 reads CASVAGKRETQYF. For the CDR3, the DNA is TGTGCCAGCGTCGCAGGGAAAAGAGAGACCCAGTACTTC.

The J gene is TRBJ2-2, the V gene TRBV6-5, with 8 bases matching TRBD2. V gave up 6 bases and J gave up 7 bases; unmatched junction bases: 7. Germline-derived CDR1 and CDR2 are MNHEY and SVGAGI. This CDR3 is built from 14 residues. The CDR3 DNA sequence: TGTGCCAGCAGGCCGGGACTAGAGGTCGGGGAGCTGTTTTTT. The encoded protein is CASRPGLEVGELFF.

This chain connects TRBV27 to TRBJ2-3, with 13 bases lining up with TRBD2. The germline V gene has CDR1 MNHEY and CDR2 SMNVEV (reference sequence). This CDR3 region has 19 residues. Unmatched junction bases numbered 16, after V lost 6 bases and J lost 4 bases. The CDR3 loop is CASSRTSGGGKVEADTQYF. The CDR3 bases are TGTGCCAGCAGCCGGACTAGCGGGGGAGGGAAAGTTGAGGCAGATACGCAGTATTTT.

This clone was recorded a few times. The CDR3, as DNA: TGTGCCAGCAGCCGCCAAGAGGAGACGCAGTATTTT. Protein: CASSRQEETQYF. This chain joins TRBV5-8 and TRBJ2-3; D is ambiguous. The CDR3 sequence is 12 residues long. The V and J ends lost 4 bases and 9 bases respectively, with 12 bases between them. The germline V gene has CDR1 SGHTS and CDR2 YDEGEE.

This clone was seen a handful of times. This rearrangement joins TRBV4-2 to TRBJ1-1, with 9 bases lining up with TRBD1. Trimming cost V 4 bases and J 1 base; bases outside gene matches: 10. Germline V gene sequence: CDR1 LGHNA, CDR2 YNFKEQ. CDR3 length: 17 amino acids. This CDR3 is CASSLGQGGAGNTEAFF. The CDR3 DNA is TGTGCCAGCAGCCTGGGACAGGGTGGGGCTGGGAACACTGAAGCTTTCTTT.

CDR3 bases: TGTGCCAGCAAAACAGGGCCTTCCTACGAGCAGTACTTC. The encoded protein is CASKTGPSYEQYF. The chain links TRBV2 to TRBJ2-7; D perhaps matches TRBD1 (6 bases). The CDR3 is 13 residues long. Trimming removed 7 bases from V and 1 base from J, with 11 bases in between. The germline V gene has CDR1 SNHLY and CDR2 FYNNEI.

The chain employs TRBV6-5 and TRBJ2-7, with D perhaps TRBD2 (5 bases). V lost 2 bases to trimming and J lost 5 bases, with 13 bases between them. The germline gives CDR1 MNHEY, CDR2 SVGAGI. The CDR3 is 14 residues long. The CDR3 nucleotides are TGTGCCAGCAGTTACAGTTCGGGGATTAACGAGCAGTACTTC. The encoded protein is CASSYSSGINEQYF.

CDR3 nucleotide sequence: TGCGCCAGCAGCTACCACTATTCGATCGACGGGAAATATGGCTACACCTTC. It specifies CASSYHYSIDGKYGYTF. The chain links TRBV5-1 to TRBJ1-2, with D unclear. V dropped 3 bases and J dropped 5 bases, with 23 bases sitting between them. This CDR3 spans 17 amino acids. Germline V CDR1 and CDR2: SGHRS, YFSETQ.

The chain has TRBV4-1 and TRBJ2-3; 8 bases fit TRBD2. The CDR3 has 16 amino acids. Germline loops: CDR1 MGHRA, CDR2 YSYEKL. V was pared by 3 bases and J by 1 base, with 6 bases of the junction left unmatched. This CDR3 is CASSQGLGGGTDTQYF. CDR3 bases: TGCGCCAGCAGCCAGGGACTAGGGGGAGGCACAGATACGCAGTATTTT.

This chain links TRBV5-4 with TRBJ1-1; no reliable D call. V dropped 0 bases and J dropped 8 bases, with 11 bases sitting between them. CDR3 length equals 13 residues. The germline V gene has CDR1 SGHNT and CDR2 YYREEE (reference sequence). For the CDR3, the DNA is TGTGCCAGCAGCTTGGAATGGCAGGTAGAAGCTTTCTTT. Protein: CASSLEWQVEAFF.

The V call is TRBV11-1, the J call TRBJ2-3, with a possible D match to TRBD1 (5 bases). Trimming removed 5 bases from V and 4 bases from J, with 19 bases in between. The CDR3 sequence is 16 residues long. The germline V gene has CDR1 SGHAT and CDR2 FQDESV (reference sequence). The CDR3 DNA is TGTGCCAGCAGCGGAATGGGGTATGGGGCGGCAGATACGCAGTATTTT. Translating gives CASSGMGYGAADTQYF.

The CDR3 DNA follows: TGTGCCAGTAGTGCTAGACTAGCGGGAGACAATGAGCAGTTCTTC. Protein: CASSARLAGDNEQFF. This sequence joins TRBV19 and TRBJ2-1, with 12 bases fitting TRBD2. The germline gives CDR1 LNHDA, CDR2 SQIVND (reference sequence). This CDR3 region has 15 residues. Trimming took 5 bases from V and 5 from J; bases not matched to a gene: 4.

CDR3: CASSLDWTATNYGYTF. CDR3 DNA sequence: TGTGCCAGCAGCTTAGACTGGACAGCTACTAACTATGGCTACACCTTC. The chain employs TRBV7-2 and TRBJ1-2, with a tentative D call TRBD1 (6 bases). Germline V CDR1 and CDR2: SGHTA, FQGNSA. The germline V and J ends were trimmed by 1 base and 0 bases, with 12 bases remaining between them. This CDR3 spans 16 amino acids.

The chain couples TRBV15 to TRBJ2-7; maybe TRBD1 (6 bases). V lost 0 bases to trimming and J lost 5 bases, with 8 bases between them. The CDR3 contains 13 residues. Germline CDR1 is LNHNV and CDR2 is YYDKDF (reference sequence). The CDR3: CATSRDRGHEQYF. CDR3 DNA: TGTGCCACCAGCAGAGACAGGGGCCACGAGCAGTACTTC.

This CDR3 reads CASSTTGYGYEQYF. The CDR3 DNA sequence: TGTGCCAGTAGTACGACAGGGTATGGTTACGAGCAGTACTTC. The chain carries TRBV19 and TRBJ2-5, with TRBD1 identical over 7 bases. The J call may be in error: the DNA end matches TRBJ2-7 better. The CDR3 consists of 14 residues. The V gene's germline CDR1 is LNHDA and CDR2 SQIVND (reference sequence).

V is TRBV5-1 and J is TRBJ2-5; D gene unclear. This CDR3 has 15 amino acids. Trimming removed 0 bases from V and 1 base from J, with 10 bases in between. Germline values: CDR1 SGHRS, CDR2 YFSETQ. The CDR3 spells CASSLVASVQETQYF. CDR3 bases: TGCGCCAGCAGCTTGGTGGCCTCCGTCCAAGAGACCCAGTACTTC.

The chain uses TRBV7-2 and TRBJ2-3, with TRBD2 matching 11 bases. The germline V gene has CDR1 SGHTA and CDR2 FQGNSA. V lost 4 bases, J lost 5 bases, and 5 bases stayed unmatched. The CDR3 totals 15 residues. The DNA of the CDR3 is TGTGCCAGCAGCTCCATAGCGGGAGGGTTAGATACGCAGTATTTT. Translated, it gives CASSSIAGGLDTQYF.

The chain links TRBV25-1 to TRBJ2-1; 7 bases align to TRBD2. Per germline, CDR1 MGHDK and CDR2 SYGVNS. This CDR3 has 14 residues. V shed 10 bases, J shed 5 bases, and the junction held 11 bases outside the gene matches. The CDR3, as DNA: TGTGCCACTCTGACCGGCGGGAGTCACAATGAGCAGTTCTTC. Residues: CATLTGGSHNEQFF.

This chain connects TRBV11-3 to TRBJ2-3; D call uncertain. V was clipped by 5 bases and J by 4 bases, with 10 bases between them. The CDR3 has 13 residues. Germline lookup yields CDR1 SGHNT and CDR2 YENEEA. This chain's CDR3 is CASSPSLADTQYF. Written as DNA, the CDR3 is TGTGCCAGCAGCCCGTCCCTTGCAGATACGCAGTATTTT.

The V call is TRBV12-5, the J call TRBJ2-1; D is ambiguous. The germline V gene has CDR1 LGHNT and CDR2 FRNRAP. The germline V and J ends were trimmed by 6 bases and 6 bases, with 12 bases remaining between them. The CDR3 is made up of 13 amino acids. In DNA form, the CDR3 reads TGTGCTAGTGGGCCACTATCTAGCAATGAGCAGTTCTTC. It is translated as CASGPLSSNEQFF. Looking up the rest from reference TRBV12-5 and TRBJ2-1 gives the full variable domain: DARVTQTPRHKVTEMGQEVTMRCQPILGHNTVFWYRQTMMQGLELLAYFRNRAPLDDSGMPKDRFSAEMPDATLATLKIQPSEPRDSAVYFCASGPLSSNEQFFGPGTRLTVL.

The V gene is TRBV28, the J gene TRBJ2-7; 9 bases match TRBD1. J was trimmed by 3 bases and V by 4 bases; bases with no gene match: 13. The CDR3 loop spans 17 amino acids. CDR1 and CDR2 (germline): MDHEN, SYDVKM. Here the CDR3 reads CASSSGQGRNSGYEQYF. CDR3 sequence (DNA): TGTGCCAGCAGTTCCGGACAGGGGAGGAATAGTGGCTACGAGCAGTACTTC.

This clone was counted a few times. The chain employs TRBV27 and TRBJ1-2; 10 nucleotides line up with TRBD1. Per the germline V gene, CDR1 is MNHEY and CDR2 is SMNVEV (reference sequence). V lost 6 bases and J lost 5; bases outside the gene matches: 3. The CDR3 sequence is 13 residues long. CDR3 sequence: CASRGQGTYGYTF. CDR3 nucleotide sequence: TGTGCCAGCAGGGGACAGGGGACTTATGGCTACACCTTC.

The chain has TRBV6-1 and TRBJ1-3, with no clear D. The length of the CDR3 is 15 residues. Germline CDR1 and CDR2: MNHNS and SASEGT. Trimming pared 1 base from V and 1 base from J, leaving 8 bases between. This CDR3 reads CASSEVAGSGNTIYF. DNA for the CDR3: TGTGCCAGCAGTGAAGTCGCGGGGTCTGGAAACACCATATATTTT.

The CDR3 DNA follows: TGTGCCAGCAGTTATGGTACAGAGCATAATGAAAAACTGTTTTTT. Translation: CASSYGTEHNEKLFF. The chain carries TRBV6-6 and TRBJ1-4; D unresolved. CDR1 and CDR2 from the germline V gene are MNHNY and SVGAGI (reference sequence). V was cut by 3 bases and J by 4 bases, with 12 bases left in between. This CDR3 spans 15 amino acids.